This TCR beta chain derives from a study of blood T cell repertoires in COVID-19. Study-level information: From T cells, B-cell-depleted T cells, or PBMCs came the material, which was cDNA or gDNA.

Sequencing used immunoSEQ multiplex PCR; TCRdb keeps in-frame clones, though not all of them. Seen here are some 130,000 clones, around four fifths observed once, and the top ten hold less than 7.5%. This clone was detected only once. V was cut by 0 bases and J by 5 bases, with 13 bases left in between. From germline, CDR1 is LGHDT and CDR2 YNNKEL (reference sequence). This CDR3 is built from 15 residues. Sequencing input: PBMCs or T cells enriched from blood (not recorded which). The V call is TRBV3-1 (or the pseudogene TRBV3-2), the J call TRBJ2-5, with D tentatively TRBD1 (5 bases). This sequence was found in a woman between 45 and 65 years old who had recovered from COVID-19. The CDR3 sequence is CASSQDRGRAETQYF. In DNA, the CDR3 is TGTGCCAGCAGCCAAGATAGAGGCAGGGCGGAGACCCAGTACTTC.